The 30 T cell receptor beta chains below all came from one sample that was sequenced in a study of molecular identifiers for immune sequencing clone quantification. Using its own MiXCR run on the PCR reads, TCRdb lists one record per CDR3 protein. The sample includes over 50,000 distinct CDR3 sequences, roughly 36% of them seen just once. Sequences were obtained from naive CD8+ T cells from blood, with Jurkat cell RNA spiked in. Subset of the sample: FACS-sorted CD8+CD4-CCR7+CD45RA+ naive T cells. These receptors all come from a human donor in good health. Some libraries in this study had Jurkat cell RNA spiked in.

The table lists this clonotype with a few counts. The chain recombines TRBV20-1 with TRBJ2-2; D is possibly TRBD2 (6 bases). The CDR3 length is 16 residues. Germline CDR1 is DFQATT and CDR2 is SNEGSKA (reference sequence). Trimming took off 2 bases at V and 1 base at J, with 14 bases between the two ends. The CDR3 region is CSARPPGDWNTGELFF. DNA for the CDR3: TGCAGTGCTAGACCACCGGGGGACTGGAACACCGGGGAGCTGTTTTTT.

In this sample, this clonotype turned up once. The V and J genes are TRBV6-4 and TRBJ2-2; D remains unclear. The length of the CDR3 is 14 residues. The V and J ends lost 2 bases and 2 bases respectively, with 6 bases between them. Per germline, CDR1 MRHNA and CDR2 SNTAGT. CDR3 DNA sequence: TGTGCCAGCAGTGACAGCCCCAACACCGGGGAGCTGTTTTTT. Encoded protein: CASSDSPNTGELFF.

As regards this clonotype: Since a much larger clone is just one base distant, this may be a read error. This rearrangement joins TRBV19 to TRBJ1-5; D is undetermined. The CDR3 totals 14 residues. Germline V gives CDR1 LNHDA, CDR2 SQIVND (reference sequence). The germline V and J ends were trimmed by 5 bases and 7 bases, with 15 bases remaining between them. The CDR3 loop reads CASSSFIEDQPQHF. CDR3 DNA: TGTGCCAGTAGTTCTTTTATAGAGGACCAGCCCCAGCATTTT.

Regarding this clonotype: Since a much larger clone is just one base distant, this may be a read error. V and J are TRBV27 and TRBJ2-3; 7 positions agree with TRBD1. The CDR3 has 13 amino acids. Trimming removed 5 bases from V and 3 bases from J; junction bases left unmatched: 2. Germline values: CDR1 MNHEY, CDR2 SMNVEV (reference sequence). DNA for the CDR3: TGTGCCAGCAGTCCAGGGGGAACAGATACGCAGTATTTT. As protein: CASSPGGTDTQYF.

At least ten counts were recorded for this clonotype. The chain is built from TRBV28 and TRBJ2-1; 8 bases align to TRBD2. The CDR3 sequence is 13 residues long. From germline, CDR1 is MDHEN and CDR2 SYDVKM. Trimming removed 5 bases from V and 9 bases from J; junction bases left unmatched: 6. The CDR3: CASSPLAGTEQFF. The CDR3 DNA reads TGTGCCAGCAGTCCTCTAGCGGGCACTGAGCAGTTCTTC.

V and J are TRBV4-3 and TRBJ2-7, with unresolved D. The V gene's germline CDR1 is LGHNA and CDR2 YSLEER. CDR3 size: 15 residues. Trimming took off 1 base at V and 5 bases at J, with 15 bases between the two ends. The CDR3 here is CASSQGQFIRNEQYF. The CDR3 DNA sequence: TGCGCCAGCAGCCAAGGTCAGTTCATCAGAAACGAGCAGTACTTC.

The chain employs TRBV20-1 and TRBJ2-7; D may correspond to TRBD1 or TRBD2 (5 bases each). The length of the CDR3 is 14 residues. The germline CDR1 and CDR2 sequences are DFQATT and SNEGSKA (reference sequence). Trimming left V 7 bases short and J 1 base short, with 17 bases between. CDR3 nucleotide sequence: TGCAGTGGAGACGGGACCCTTCAGTCCTACGAGCAGTACTTC. As protein: CSGDGTLQSYEQYF.

This clonotype has a count of ten or more. The chain carries TRBV12-3 or TRBV12-4 and TRBJ1-5; D is uncertain. Trimming shortened V by 6 bases and J by 7 bases, and 16 bases separated the two germline ends. The CDR3 contains 14 residues. As DNA, the CDR3 is TGTGCCAGCAGCATTGGGTGGGGAGGGCAGCCCCAGCATTTT. This sequence encodes CASSIGWGGQPQHF.

This clonotype was found many times. The V gene is TRBV6-2 or TRBV6-3, the J gene TRBJ1-5, with 10 positions matching TRBD1. The CDR3 contains 13 residues. J lost 7 bases, V lost 4 bases, and 1 base had no gene match. CDR1 MNHEY and CDR2 SVGEGT come from the germline V gene. CDR3 region: CASSWDRGQPQHF. The CDR3 nucleotides read TGTGCCAGCAGTTGGGACAGGGGACAGCCCCAGCATTTT.

There are many counts of this clonotype. The chain couples TRBV12-3 or TRBV12-4 to TRBJ2-3, with unresolved D. Trimming stripped 4 bases from V and 0 bases from J, with 17 bases between. The CDR3 is 17 amino acids. The CDR3 loop reads CASSSRWLGNSTDTQYF. In DNA form, the CDR3 reads TGTGCCAGCAGTTCCCGGTGGTTAGGGAATAGCACAGATACGCAGTATTTT.

Worth noting for this clonotype: A read error may explain this, as a much larger clone is one base away. V and J are TRBV10-2 and TRBJ1-5; TRBD1 aligns across 7 bases. Germline CDR1 WSHSY, CDR2 SAAADI. The CDR3 totals 12 residues. The CDR3: CATRQGSQPQRF. CDR3 nucleotide sequence: TGCGCCACACGACAGGGAAGTCAGCCCCAGCGTTTT.

This clonotype has more than one count but fewer than ten. In DNA form, the CDR3 reads TGTGCCAGCAGTTCTAGCTTGAACACTGAAGCTTTCTTT. Its translation: CASSSSLNTEAFF. This sequence joins TRBV27 and TRBJ1-1; D is unclear. The germline CDR1 and CDR2 sequences are MNHEY and SMNVEV (reference sequence). The V gene lost 4 bases and the J gene lost 0 bases, with 6 bases spanning the gap. The CDR3 sequence is 13 residues long.

This clonotype was seen many times. The V and J genes are TRBV20-1 and TRBJ1-1; D might be TRBD1 (6 bases). V dropped 1 base and J dropped 0 bases, with 18 bases sitting between them. CDR3 length: 17 residues. Germline values: CDR1 DFQATT, CDR2 SNEGSKA (reference sequence). In DNA form, the CDR3 reads TGCAGTGCTAGAGGACGGGAACAGGGCGGGTTGAACACTGAAGCTTTCTTT. Translating gives CSARGREQGGLNTEAFF.

As to this clonotype: At one end, the junction sequence differs from germline, possibly due to a read error. V is TRBV5-1 and J is TRBJ2-3; 11 bases map to TRBD2. Germline loops: CDR1 SGHRS, CDR2 YFSETQ. The CDR3 spans 16 residues. The CDR3: CASSVSSGRPTDTQNF. DNA of the CDR3: TGCGCCAGCAGCGTGTCTAGCGGGAGGCCCACAGATACGCAGAATTTT. Full variable domain (rest looked up from reference TRBV5-1 and TRBJ2-3): KAGVTQTPRYLIKTRGQQVTLSCSPISGHRSVSWYQQTPGQGLQFLFEYFSETQRNKGNFPGRFSGRQFSNSRSEMNVSTLELGDSALYLCASSVSSGRPTDTQNFGPGTRLTVL.

This clonotype was found a few times. The V gene is TRBV28, the J gene TRBJ2-1; D remains unclear. Germline-derived CDR1 and CDR2 are MDHEN and SYDVKM. The length of the CDR3 is 19 residues. The V and J ends lost 3 bases and 0 bases respectively, with 21 bases between them. CDR3 bases: TGTGCCAGCAGTTTTGTAGGACGGAACCTTCCTAGCTCCTACAATGAGCAGTTCTTC. Residues: CASSFVGRNLPSSYNEQFF.

On this clonotype: Possible read error: a much larger clone is one base away. The genes are TRBV7-2 and TRBJ2-3, with TRBD1 matching over 9 bases. Germline lookup yields CDR1 SGHTA and CDR2 FQGNSA. This CDR3 has 15 amino acids. The CDR3 bases are TGTGCCAGCCCCGAATGGGACAGGGCTGCAGATTCGCAGTATTTT. This gives the protein CASPEWDRAADSQYF.

For this clonotype: A much larger clone lies a single base off, so this may be a read error. The chain links TRBV2 to TRBJ2-6; weak D call: TRBD1 (6 bases). The CDR3 runs to 19 residues. V was shortened by 0 bases and J by 1 base, with 16 bases between the two germline ends. CDR1 and CDR2 (germline): SNHLY, FYNNEI. CDR3 bases: TGTGCCAGCAGTGAAGCCCGGACAGTCTTCCTTTCTGGGGCCAACGTCCTGACTTTC. Protein: CASSEARTVFLSGANVLTF.

The rearrangement joins TRBV28 to TRBJ2-7; TRBD1 aligns across 7 bases. The germline gives CDR1 MDHEN, CDR2 SYDVKM. This CDR3 spans 16 amino acids. Unmatched junction bases numbered 13, after V lost 6 bases and J lost 2 bases. In DNA, the CDR3 is TGTGCCAGCAGCCGCCGTGTGTTAGGGGGCCCCTACGAGCAGTACTTC. Translation: CASSRRVLGGPYEQYF.

In its sample, this clonotype was seen many times. The genes are TRBV29-1 and TRBJ2-2; D is possibly TRBD1 (5 bases). The CDR3 runs to 13 residues. Germline values: CDR1 SQVTM, CDR2 ANQGSEA. Between the trimmed V and J ends, which lost 5 bases and 2 bases, there was a span of 9 bases. CDR3 nucleotides: TGCAGCGTTCAGGGTCTAAACACCGGGGAGCTGTTTTTT. It yields the protein CSVQGLNTGELFF.

This clonotype was observed a few times. The gene calls are TRBV2 and TRBJ2-2; D is unresolved. V dropped 6 bases and J dropped 1 base, with 12 bases sitting between them. Germline lookup yields CDR1 SNHLY and CDR2 FYNNEI. The CDR3 length is 15 residues. The CDR3: CASRAIPGNTGELFF. The CDR3 region has the DNA TGTGCCAGCAGGGCAATCCCAGGGAACACCGGGGAGCTGTTTTTT.

The chain links TRBV15 to TRBJ1-4, with D uncertain. V was shortened by 6 bases and J by 11 bases, with 10 bases between the two germline ends. The CDR3 is made up of 11 amino acids. Germline CDR1 reads LNHNV; CDR2 reads YYDKDF (reference sequence). CDR3 coding DNA: TGTGCCACCAGTTGGGTCGGCAAACTGTTTTTT. This gives the protein CATSWVGKLFF.

This clonotype has only a few counts. The chain couples TRBV2 to TRBJ2-7; D is undetermined. In germline, CDR1 is SNHLY, CDR2 FYNNEI. The CDR3 has 11 amino acids. Trimming left V 4 bases short and J 3 bases short, with 4 bases between. The CDR3 sequence: CASSVLYEQYF. In nucleotides, the CDR3 is TGTGCCAGCAGTGTACTCTACGAGCAGTACTTC.

The table lists this clonotype with a few counts. This sequence joins TRBV11-2 and TRBJ2-1, with 10 bases aligning to TRBD2. This CDR3 region has 16 residues. The V and J ends lost 3 bases and 2 bases, in that order; junction bases with no gene match: 4. Germline lookup yields CDR1 SGHAT and CDR2 FQNNGV. The CDR3 here is CASSLTSGYAYNEQFF. The CDR3 nucleotides read TGTGCCAGCAGCTTGACTAGCGGGTACGCCTACAATGAGCAGTTCTTC.

This clonotype was recorded a few times. J is TRBJ2-6 and V is TRBV23-1; maybe TRBD1 (5 bases). TRBV23-1 is marked as an open reading frame, function uncertain. This CDR3 has 22 amino acids. Trimming pared 2 bases from V and 4 bases from J, leaving 30 bases between. The CDR3 protein is CASSQTFTIAGQGNSGANVLTF. CDR3 nucleotide sequence: TGCGCCAGCAGTCAAACCTTTACGATAGCTGGGCAGGGTAACTCCGGGGCCAACGTCCTGACTTTC.

The rearrangement joins TRBV7-9 to TRBJ1-1, with D possibly being TRBD1 (5 bases). The V gene's germline CDR1 is SEHNR and CDR2 FQNEAQ (reference sequence). V lost 1 base to trimming and J lost 1 base, with 10 bases between them. CDR3 length: 15 residues. CDR3 in DNA: TGTGCCAGCAGCTTAGGCCCGGACACGAACACTGAAGCTTTCTTT. Its protein is CASSLGPDTNTEAFF. The whole variable domain, remainder taken from reference TRBV7-9 and TRBJ1-1, is DTGVSQNPRHKITKRGQNVTFRCDPISEHNRLYWYRQTLGQGPEFLTYFQNEAQLEKSRLLSDRFSAERPKGSFSTLEIQRTEQGDSAMYLCASSLGPDTNTEAFFGQGTRLTVV.

This chain joins TRBV29-1 and TRBJ2-7; D may be TRBD2 (6 bases). CDR1 is SQVTM and CDR2 is ANQGSEA in the germline V gene. The CDR3 consists of 13 residues. The CDR3 sequence is CSALGGDPYEQYF. CDR3 in DNA: TGCAGTGCCCTGGGGGGAGACCCCTACGAGCAGTACTTC.

As regards this clonotype: The junction does not match germline at one end; this may be a read error. The chain has TRBV6-5 and TRBJ2-1, with D possibly matching TRBD1 (6 bases). The CDR3 spans 16 residues. The germline V gene encodes CDR1 MNHEY and CDR2 SVGAGI. This CDR3 is CASRYSRDTSYNEQFF. As DNA, the CDR3 is TGTGCCAGCAGATACTCGAGGGACACCTCCTACAATGAGCAGTTCTTC.

Points on this clonotype: A much larger clonotype is one base distant, so this may be a read error. The V gene is TRBV18, the J gene TRBJ1-4, with unresolved D. Germline CDR1 is KGHSH and CDR2 is LQKENI. The length of the CDR3 is 15 residues. The CDR3 DNA sequence: TGTGCCAGCTCACCACCACAACTGACTAATGAAAACCTGTTTTTT. Its protein is CASSPPQLTNENLFF.

The V call is TRBV18, the J call TRBJ1-6; D is unclear. CDR3 length: 17 residues. Germline lookup yields CDR1 KGHSH and CDR2 LQKENI. V was cut by 3 bases and J by 5 bases, with 17 bases left in between. The CDR3 sequence: CASSPGSLFGHNSPLHF. For the CDR3, the DNA is TGTGCCAGCTCACCGGGATCCCTCTTCGGACATAATTCACCCCTCCACTTT. The full variable domain, in which reference TRBV18 and TRBJ1-6 provide the parts outside the CDR3, is NAGVMQNPRHLVRRRGQEARLRCSPMKGHSHVYWYRQLPEEGLKFMVYLQKENIIDESGMPKERFSAEFPKEGPSILRIQQVVRGDSAAYFCASSPGSLFGHNSPLHFGNGTRLTVT.

A word on this clonotype: Because the CDR3 is missing its conserved closing phenylalanine or tryptophan, this is likely a read error. The chain links TRBV9 to TRBJ1-2; 9 nucleotides line up with TRBD1. Germline CDR1 is SGDLS and CDR2 is YYNGEE. The CDR3 sequence is 15 residues long. V dropped 0 bases and J dropped 4; count of bases not matched to a gene: 4. This CDR3 reads CASSVGGTGIYGYTL. The CDR3 nucleotides are TGTGCCAGCAGCGTAGGAGGGACAGGGATCTATGGCTACACCCTC.